What follows are 12 T cell receptor beta chains derived from one specimen sequenced in a study of Siglec-9 on CD8 T cells in melanoma (dated by TCRdb to the late 2010s). Preparation of the library involved the immunoSEQ multiplex PCR assay. Not all clones reach the TCRdb copy of this immuneACCESS table, which keeps in-frame sequences only. Checked studies attribute under half of the gap to unresolved V genes and leave the rest unexplained. Counted in this sample were about 33,000 clones; roughly 80% of them appeared once. Approximately 2% of the sample is taken by the ten largest. The specimen was Siglec-9- CD8+ T cells sorted from blood. The cell subset or site tag for this specimen amounts to: CD8 T cells lacking Siglec-9. Receptors originate from a human donor in good health.

The J gene is TRBJ2-7, the V gene TRBV4-1; D is uncertain. In germline, CDR1 is MGHRA, CDR2 YSYEKL. Trimming cost V 0 bases and J 2 bases, with 14 bases left between them. The CDR3 length is 16 residues. The CDR3 DNA follows: TGCGCCAGCAGCCAAGATGGGCCAGTGCAGACCTACGAGCAGTACTTC. This codes for CASSQDGPVQTYEQYF.

The rearrangement uses TRBV29-1 and TRBJ2-7, with D possibly being TRBD2 (6 bases). This CDR3 region has 14 residues. Trimming took off 3 bases at V and 0 bases at J, with 12 bases between the two ends. Germline V gene lookup returns CDR1 SQVTM and CDR2 ANQGSEA. CDR3: CSVEAAGYSYEQYF. CDR3 in DNA: TGCAGCGTTGAGGCAGCGGGCTACTCCTACGAGCAGTACTTC.

In its sample, this clone was seen once. The rearrangement joins TRBV5-6 to TRBJ2-2; D possibly uses TRBD1 or TRBD2 (5 bases each). CDR3 length equals 14 residues. The ends were cut back, 3 bases at V and 1 base at J, with 7 bases in the middle. The V gene's germline CDR1 is SGHDT and CDR2 YYEEEE. The chain's CDR3 is CASSWDENTGELFF. For the CDR3, the DNA is TGTGCCAGCAGCTGGGACGAGAACACCGGGGAGCTGTTTTTT. The full variable domain, in which reference TRBV5-6 and TRBJ2-2 provide the parts outside the CDR3, is DAGVTQSPTHLIKTRGQQVTLRCSPKSGHDTVSWYQQALGQGPQFIFQYYEEEERQRGNFPDRFSGHQFPNYSSELNVNALLLGDSALYLCASSWDENTGELFFGEGSRLTVL.

A few counts support this clone. This chain uses TRBV9 with TRBJ1-5; tentative D call: TRBD1 (6 bases). This CDR3 has 14 amino acids. V gave up 3 bases and J gave up 6 bases, with 13 bases separating them. Germline V gives CDR1 SGDLS, CDR2 YYNGEE. The CDR3 protein is CASSGGGRGQPQHF. As DNA, the CDR3 is TGTGCCAGCAGCGGTGGGGGGCGAGGTCAGCCCCAGCATTTT.

The chain carries TRBV9 and TRBJ2-7; D is possibly TRBD1 (6 bases). Germline CDR1 reads SGDLS; CDR2 reads YYNGEE. CDR3 length: 15 amino acids. Trimming took off 3 bases at V and 5 bases at J, with 18 bases between the two ends. The chain's CDR3 is CASSGGVQGVDEQYF. Written as DNA, the CDR3 is TGTGCCAGCAGCGGCGGAGTACAGGGAGTCGACGAGCAGTACTTC.

In its sample, this clone was seen once. V is TRBV2 and J is TRBJ2-2, with D perhaps TRBD1 (7 bases). With 7 bases removed from V and 13 bases from J, the gap between germline ends came to 19 bases. Germline V gives CDR1 SNHLY, CDR2 FYNNEI. The CDR3 consists of 13 residues. As DNA, the CDR3 is TGTGCCAGCACACTACCCGGGACAGCGGGGCTGTTTTTT. Protein product: CASTLPGTAGLFF.

The chain combines TRBV7-3 with TRBJ1-1; D remains ambiguous. Germline V gene sequence: CDR1 SGHTA, CDR2 FQGTGA. CDR3 length: 14 amino acids. The germline V and J ends were trimmed by 5 bases and 3 bases, with 13 bases remaining between them. DNA for the CDR3: TGTGCCAGCAGCCCCAACGGGTTGGACACTGAAGCTTTCTTT. Translating gives CASSPNGLDTEAFF.

The chain recombines TRBV28 with TRBJ1-2; 8 bases fit TRBD1. Germline trimming cut 7 bases from V and 2 bases from J; bases unmatched to any gene: 9. CDR1 and CDR2 (germline): MDHEN, SYDVKM. The CDR3 contains 15 residues. The CDR3 DNA reads as TGTGCCAGCACCCTGGGGGACAGGTGGAACTATGGCTACACCTTC. Protein: CASTLGDRWNYGYTF.

The rearrangement joins TRBV7-6 to TRBJ2-1, with D perhaps matching TRBD2 (6 bases). The V end was cut by 5 bases, the J end by 7 bases, with 15 bases between. The CDR3 length is 14 residues. Per the germline V gene, CDR1 is SGHVS and CDR2 is FNYEAQ. The CDR3 DNA reads as TGTGCCAGCAGCCCGTCGTCACGGGGGAATGAGCAGTTCTTC. Residues: CASSPSSRGNEQFF.

This chain uses TRBV9 with TRBJ2-7; D gene ambiguous. Per germline, CDR1 SGDLS and CDR2 YYNGEE. The CDR3 consists of 12 residues. V was clipped by 1 base and J by 6 bases, with 8 bases between them. This chain's CDR3 is CASSVNGREQYF. CDR3 nucleotides: TGTGCCAGCAGCGTAAACGGACGCGAGCAGTACTTC.

The J gene is TRBJ1-2, the V gene TRBV6-5; D might be TRBD1 (5 bases). The CDR3 contains 12 residues. From germline, CDR1 is MNHEY and CDR2 SVGAGI. Trimming stripped 6 bases from V and 8 bases from J, with 13 bases between. The CDR3 DNA follows: TGTGCCAGCAGACAACCAGGGTTAGGCTACACCTTC. Protein product: CASRQPGLGYTF.

This chain joins TRBV5-1 and TRBJ1-5; 8 bases align to TRBD1. The CDR3 sequence is 19 residues long. V dropped 5 bases and J dropped 2; count of bases not matched to a gene: 18. Germline V gives CDR1 SGHRS, CDR2 YFSETQ. The CDR3 reads CASSHLSRDRFGGNQPQHF. The DNA for the CDR3 is TGCGCCAGCAGTCACCTGTCCCGGGACAGGTTTGGAGGCAATCAGCCCCAGCATTTT.